Shown below are 28 T cell receptor beta chains from a single sample sequenced in a study of post-analysis software for immune sequencing data. Antigen specificity for these receptors is unknown. Prepared TCR beta cDNA libraries contained unique molecular identifiers. In TCRdb, the PCR reads were re-called with MiXCR into one record per CDR3 protein. The table records 150,000 to 200,000 distinct CDR3 sequences, about 32% of them present only once. Findings and limits, study-wide: In patients, TRBV5-6, TRBV5-1 and TRBV20-1 belonged to roughly 5 TRBV segments found more frequently than in controls.

The sample was blood. Receptors were obtained from a girl under 18 with multiple sclerosis.

There are a few counts of this clonotype. The chain recombines TRBV9 with TRBJ1-3; no clear D. Per the germline V gene, CDR1 is SGDLS and CDR2 is YYNGEE. The CDR3 spans 13 residues. Deletions cut 3 bases from V and 2 bases from J, with 6 bases between. The CDR3 is CASSDETGNTIYF. The CDR3 DNA reads TGTGCCAGCAGCGACGAGACTGGAAACACCATATATTTT. The full variable domain, its missing parts supplied by reference TRBV9 and TRBJ1-3, is DSGVTQTPKHLITATGQRVTLRCSPRSGDLSVYWYQQSLDQGLQFLIQYYNGEERAKGNILERFSAQQFPDLHSELNLSSLELGDSALYFCASSDETGNTIYFGEGSWLTVV.

V gene TRBV28 combines with J gene TRBJ2-3; unclear D gene. CDR3 length: 15 amino acids. CDR1 and CDR2 from the germline V gene are MDHEN and SYDVKM. V lost 1 base, J lost 0 bases, and 8 bases lay in between. The DNA of the CDR3 is TGTGCCAGCAGTTTATATGGGGAAAGCACAGATACGCAGTATTTT. Its protein is CASSLYGESTDTQYF. Using reference TRBV28 and TRBJ2-3 for the parts outside the CDR3, the full variable domain is DVKVTQSSRYLVKRTGEKVFLECVQDMDHENMFWYRQDPGLGLRLIYFSYDVKMKEKGDIPEGYSVSREKKERFSLILESASTNQTSMYLCASSLYGESTDTQYFGPGTRLTVL.

This clonotype appeared once. One junction end does not reproduce the germline sequence, and a read error may be involved. The V and J genes are TRBV9 and TRBJ2-1; D gene unclear. This CDR3 has 14 residues. Germline-derived CDR1 and CDR2 are SGDLS and YYNGEE. The DNA for the CDR3 is TGTGCCGGCAGCGTAGGTGGTAGTGTCCATGAGCAGTTCTTC. As protein: CAGSVGGSVHEQFF.

This clonotype was seen only once. The chain combines TRBV12-3 or TRBV12-4 with TRBJ2-1, with D perhaps matching TRBD2 (5 bases). CDR3 size: 17 residues. Trimming removed 4 bases at V and 0 bases at J, with 16 bases between. CDR3 bases: TGTGCCAGCAGTTCACTACCCCTAGCTTACTCCTACAATGAGCAGTTCTTC. This sequence encodes CASSSLPLAYSYNEQFF.

This clonotype was observed a handful of times. The chain links TRBV12-3 or TRBV12-4 to TRBJ1-1, with 8 positions matching TRBD1. This CDR3 has 13 amino acids. The trim removed 5 bases at V and 7 bases at J, leaving 6 bases unmatched. CDR3 residues: CASSLGGQVEAFF. CDR3 DNA: TGTGCCAGCAGTCTAGGGGGACAGGTTGAAGCTTTCTTT.

This clonotype was counted between two and nine times. The chain links TRBV6-6 to TRBJ1-6, with D unresolved. Germline V gene data show CDR1 as MNHNY and CDR2 as SVGAGI (reference sequence). The CDR3 is 15 residues long. With 0 bases removed from V and 7 bases from J, the gap between germline ends came to 10 bases. The CDR3 DNA reads TGTGCCAGCAGTTACTCGACACCGGGCAATTCACCCCTCCACTTT. This encodes CASSYSTPGNSPLHF.

On this clonotype: This may stem from a read error, because a much larger clone lies one nucleotide away. The J gene is TRBJ1-2, the V gene TRBV29-1; D is uncertain. The CDR3 covers 10 residues. The germline gives CDR1 SQVTM, CDR2 ANQGSEA. V lost 6 bases and J lost 8, with 10 bases in between. The CDR3 nucleotides are TGCAGCGTGGCGGTGCGGGGCTACACCTTC. As protein: CSVAVRGYTF.

Only one count was recorded for this clonotype. The chain joins TRBV4-2 to TRBJ2-1, with D unresolved. The germline V and J ends were trimmed by 1 base and 4 bases, with 8 bases remaining between them. This CDR3 has 14 amino acids. Germline CDR1 LGHNA, CDR2 YNFKEQ. DNA for the CDR3: TGTGCCAGCAGCCAAGCGTTGGGATACAATGAGCAGTTCTTC. Translating gives CASSQALGYNEQFF.

This chain connects TRBV20-1 to TRBJ2-1, with a weak D call TRBD2 (5 bases). The CDR3 has 11 amino acids. Germline V gene sequence: CDR1 DFQATT, CDR2 SNEGSKA (reference sequence). Trimming pared 3 bases from V and 6 bases from J, leaving 6 bases between. CDR3 DNA: TGCAGTGCTAGGGACTGCAATGAGCAGTTCTTC. The encoded protein is CSARDCNEQFF.

Concerning this clonotype itself: This may come from a read error, since a much larger clone is one base off. This sequence joins TRBV20-1 and TRBJ2-3; TRBD1 might be the D (5 bases). The V gene's germline CDR1 is DFQATT and CDR2 SNEGSKA (reference sequence). The CDR3 extends over 12 amino acids. The CDR3 is CSARWGADTPYF. The CDR3 nucleotides are TGCAGTGCTAGGTGGGGCGCAGATACGCCGTATTTT.

There are a few counts of this clonotype. The chain carries TRBV29-1 and TRBJ2-3; D could derive from TRBD1 or TRBD2 (5 bases each). The CDR3 spans 12 residues. Trimming left V 3 bases short and J 4 bases short, with 8 bases between. CDR1 SQVTM and CDR2 ANQGSEA come from the germline V gene. The CDR3 DNA sequence: TGCAGCGTTGATGGGGGTTCAGATACGCAGTATTTT. It yields the protein CSVDGGSDTQYF.

V usage is TRBV5-1 and J usage is TRBJ1-1, with D uncertain. The CDR3 length is 14 residues. V was trimmed by 4 bases and J by 0 bases, leaving 10 bases between them. Germline V gene lookup returns CDR1 SGHRS and CDR2 YFSETQ. In DNA form, the CDR3 reads TGCGCCAGCAGCCTACACTCATTGAACACTGAAGCTTTCTTT. Protein product: CASSLHSLNTEAFF. Drawing the rest from reference TRBV5-1 and TRBJ1-1, the complete variable domain is KAGVTQTPRYLIKTRGQQVTLSCSPISGHRSVSWYQQTPGQGLQFLFEYFSETQRNKGNFPGRFSGRQFSNSRSEMNVSTLELGDSALYLCASSLHSLNTEAFFGQGTRLTVV.

This clonotype was seen at least ten times. The V gene is TRBV20-1, the J gene TRBJ2-3; 7 bases agree with TRBD2. Germline CDR1 is DFQATT and CDR2 is SNEGSKA (reference sequence). The length of the CDR3 is 15 residues. V lost 6 bases to trimming and J lost 1 base; unmatched junction nucleotides: 10. The CDR3 is CSAPLGGSGTDTQYF. DNA of the CDR3: TGCAGTGCCCCCCTAGGCGGGAGCGGCACAGATACGCAGTATTTT.

The rearrangement links TRBV3-1 to TRBJ1-1; D is perhaps TRBD1 (6 bases). Per the germline V gene, CDR1 is LGHDT and CDR2 is YNNKEL (reference sequence). V lost 1 base and J 10 bases, leaving 10 bases between the germline ends. The CDR3 consists of 12 residues. CDR3 region: CASSQAGRGAFF. The CDR3 nucleotides read TGTGCCAGCAGCCAAGCGGGCAGGGGAGCTTTCTTT.

A single count supports this clonotype. The rearrangement uses TRBV20-1 and TRBJ2-7, with D hard to call. Trimming stripped 3 bases from V and 3 bases from J, with 9 bases between. Germline lookup yields CDR1 DFQATT and CDR2 SNEGSKA (reference sequence). The CDR3 has 12 residues. Here the CDR3 reads CSASPTVYEQYF. The CDR3 DNA sequence: TGCAGTGCTAGTCCCACAGTCTACGAGCAGTACTTC.

The genes are TRBV27 and TRBJ2-4; D is perhaps TRBD1 (5 bases). This CDR3 region has 14 residues. In germline, CDR1 is MNHEY, CDR2 SMNVEV (reference sequence). Trimming left V 6 bases short and J 14 bases short, with 23 bases between. This CDR3 reads CASSQIQGSGSKYF. CDR3 coding DNA: TGTGCCAGCAGCCAGATCCAGGGTTCCGGGTCCAAGTACTTC.

The chain is built from TRBV20-1 and TRBJ2-2; D ambiguous. This CDR3 region has 14 residues. With 3 bases removed from V and 1 base from J, the gap between germline ends came to 9 bases. The germline V gene has CDR1 DFQATT and CDR2 SNEGSKA (reference sequence). The CDR3 reads CSARENLNTGELFF. DNA of the CDR3: TGCAGTGCTAGGGAAAACTTGAACACCGGGGAGCTGTTTTTT.

The CDR3: CASSPDRLNSYEQYF. The CDR3 nucleotides are TGTGCCAGCAGCCCTGACAGACTAAACTCCTACGAGCAGTACTTC. The V gene is TRBV14, the J gene TRBJ2-7; D may correspond to TRBD1 or TRBD2 (5 bases each). This CDR3 is 15 amino acids long. The germline V gene encodes CDR1 SGHDN and CDR2 FVKESK. The V gene lost 4 bases and the J gene lost 0 bases, with 13 bases spanning the gap.

V and J are TRBV15 and TRBJ2-3; 8 positions agree with TRBD2. Trimming cost V 10 bases and J 5 bases; bases outside gene matches: 11. In germline, CDR1 is LNHNV, CDR2 YYDKDF (reference sequence). This CDR3 has 14 amino acids. The CDR3 reads CASRPGGPEDTQYF. The CDR3, as DNA: TGTGCCAGCCGCCCGGGAGGGCCCGAAGATACGCAGTATTTT.

This clonotype was counted many times. The chain is built from TRBV6-5 and TRBJ2-1; 9 bases agree with TRBD2. Per germline, CDR1 MNHEY and CDR2 SVGAGI. This CDR3 contains 15 residues. The ends lost 4 bases at V and 8 bases at J; junction bases unmatched: 9. The CDR3 bases are TGTGCCAGCAGTTCGGGCGGGAGGGCCAGAGATGAGCAGTTCTTC. Translated, it gives CASSSGGRARDEQFF.

This clonotype has ten or more counts. The rearrangement joins TRBV7-9 to TRBJ2-5; 7 bases agree with TRBD2. In germline, CDR1 is SEHNR, CDR2 FQNEAQ (reference sequence). The CDR3 sequence is 14 residues long. Trimming removed 3 bases from V and 1 base from J; junction bases left unmatched: 2. CDR3: CASSFGGGQETQYF. The CDR3 coding sequence is TGTGCCAGCAGCTTTGGGGGGGGCCAAGAGACCCAGTACTTC.

The sample holds many counts of this clonotype. The chain carries TRBV9 and TRBJ2-1; 7 bases are a match to TRBD1. In germline, CDR1 is SGDLS, CDR2 YYNGEE. CDR3 length: 16 residues. With V trimmed by 4 bases and J by 2 bases, 9 bases remained unmatched. The CDR3 coding sequence is TGTGCCAGCAGCCCTCTTGGCCAGGGGGCCTACAATGAGCAGTTCTTC. This gives the protein CASSPLGQGAYNEQFF.

This clonotype was found many times. The chain employs TRBV5-1 and TRBJ2-7; no definite D call. The CDR3 has 15 residues. V lost 0 bases to trimming and J lost 6 bases, with 16 bases between them. Germline CDR1 reads SGHRS; CDR2 reads YFSETQ. The CDR3 sequence is CASSLELTKVVEQYF. DNA of the CDR3: TGCGCCAGCAGCTTGGAACTGACGAAGGTTGTCGAGCAGTACTTC.

The chain is built from TRBV12-3 or TRBV12-4 and TRBJ1-6, with TRBD1 identical over 10 bases. The V and J ends lost 6 bases and 10 bases, in that order; junction bases with no gene match: 6. The CDR3 totals 14 residues. The CDR3 nucleotides read TGTGCCAGCAGCCGTGGACAGGGGGACTCACCCCTCCACTTT. This sequence encodes CASSRGQGDSPLHF.

A few counts support this clonotype. The J gene is TRBJ2-1, the V gene TRBV20-1, with D possibly matching TRBD2 (5 bases). The ends were cut back, 5 bases at V and 7 bases at J, with 24 bases in the middle. In germline, CDR1 is DFQATT, CDR2 SNEGSKA (reference sequence). The CDR3 is 16 amino acids. DNA of the CDR3: TGCAGTGCTTCCCGGGGTCTGGAGCGGAAGAATAATGAGCAGTTCTTC. Residues: CSASRGLERKNNEQFF.

Details on this clonotype: The junction and the germline gene differ at one end; a read error may be behind it. This rearrangement joins TRBV2 to TRBJ1-5; D possibly corresponds to TRBD1 (6 bases). Germline assignment: CDR1 SNHLY and CDR2 FYNNEI. The CDR3 spans 14 residues. This CDR3 reads CASIELQGSQPQHF. CDR3 coding DNA: TGTGCCAGCATTGAATTACAGGGAAGCCAGCCCCAGCATTTT.

The V and J genes are TRBV15 and TRBJ2-7; a possible D gene is TRBD2 (5 bases). The CDR3 extends over 13 amino acids. Trimming cost V 8 bases and J 4 bases, with 15 bases left between them. Germline CDR1 reads LNHNV; CDR2 reads YYDKDF (reference sequence). In DNA, the CDR3 is TGTGCCACCGGGGAGACGGAAGGGTACGAGCAGTACTTC. Amino acid sequence: CATGETEGYEQYF.

This clonotype was counted only a few times. The chain carries TRBV7-2 and TRBJ1-3; no clear D gene. The germline V gene encodes CDR1 SGHTA and CDR2 FQGNSA. Trimming stripped 1 base from V and 0 bases from J, with 13 bases between. The CDR3 has 17 residues. CDR3: CASSLEVRPLSGNTIYF. The CDR3 DNA reads as TGTGCCAGCAGCTTAGAAGTCAGGCCCCTCTCTGGAAACACCATATATTTT.